Presented here are 28 T cell receptor beta chains from one specimen sequenced in a study of tumor and adjacent non-tumor tissue in lung cancer (dated by TCRdb to the late 2010s). RNA was isolated from bulk, unsorted tissue, and RNA quality was assessed with a NanoDrop ND-1000 and an Agilent 2100. Receptor amplification or capture employed multiplex PCR. The sequencer was an Illumina HiSeq 2500. TCRbeta libraries were built by three rounds of nested PCR using primers (Table S4), following protocols modified from ARM-PCR. Starting from the raw public reads, TCRdb applied fastp trimming at Q25, assembled clones with MiXCR and retained in-frame beta chains. Every distinct CDR3 protein forms one entry, paired with its most common genes and DNA. The sample profile shows about 200,000 distinct CDR3 sequences; roughly 70% of them were found once. Approximately 26% of the sample lies in the top ten. Sequenced input: lung tumor tissue. The origin of the receptors is a man aged 55-75 years with non-small cell lung cancer.

This clonotype has a single count. This chain joins TRBV11-3 and TRBJ2-7, with 8 bases identical to TRBD2. Trimming at V came to 4 bases and at J to 6 bases, leaving 8 bases not matched to a gene. Germline V gene lookup returns CDR1 SGHNT and CDR2 YENEEA. The CDR3 totals 14 residues. CDR3 residues: CASSSGAGVLEQYF. The CDR3 DNA reads as TGTGCCAGCAGCTCCGGAGCGGGAGTCCTCGAGCAGTACTTC. The full variable domain, completed using reference TRBV11-3 and TRBJ2-7, is EAGVVQSPRYKIIEKKQPVAFWCNPISGHNTLYWYLQNLGQGPELLIRYENEEAVDDSQLPKDRFSAERLKGVDSTLKIQPAELGDSAVYLCASSSGAGVLEQYFGPGTRLTVT.

At least ten counts were recorded for this clonotype. V gene TRBV5-4 combines with J gene TRBJ2-5; D call uncertain. The CDR3 extends over 14 amino acids. The V gene lost 4 bases and the J gene lost 0 bases, with 10 bases spanning the gap. Germline CDR1 SGHNT, CDR2 YYREEE (reference sequence). CDR3: CASSPPGYQETQYF. The CDR3 nucleotides are TGTGCCAGCAGCCCGCCGGGTTACCAAGAGACCCAGTACTTC.

This clonotype is a singleton in its sample. A much larger clone is a single base away; this may be a read error. This chain links TRBV20-1 with TRBJ1-4, with TRBD1 matching over 7 bases. CDR1 and CDR2 from the germline V gene are DFQATT and SNEGSKA (reference sequence). This CDR3 contains 14 residues. CDR3 nucleotides: TGCAGTGCTGCCGGACAGGCAACTAATGAAAAACTGATTTTT. Translated, it gives CSAAGQATNEKLIF.

With respect to this clonotype: This is likely a read error, given that the CDR3 carries no conserved phenylalanine or tryptophan at its end. The chain couples TRBV4-2 to TRBJ2-5; a weak D match, TRBD2 (6 bases). V lost 6 bases and J lost 1, with 15 bases in between. This CDR3 is 15 amino acids long. Germline V gene sequence: CDR1 LGHNA, CDR2 YNFKEQ. CDR3 nucleotide sequence: TGTGCCAGCAGTACGCTCGCGGGGTCCCAAGAGACCCAGTACTTA. This translates into CASSTLAGSQETQYL.

This clonotype has more than one count but fewer than ten. The chain couples TRBV6-1 to TRBJ2-1; 9 bases match TRBD2. Looked up from germline, CDR1 is MNHNS and CDR2 is SASEGT. CDR3 length: 15 amino acids. J lost 4 bases, V lost 6 bases, and 7 bases had no gene match. Here the CDR3 DNA reads TGTGCCAGCAGCCCCGGGACTAGCAGGTACAATGAGCAGTTCTTC. Its protein product is CASSPGTSRYNEQFF.

A few counts support this clonotype. The junction differs from germline at one of its ends, possibly a read error. This chain's CDR3 is CASSSRTSGFVYERYF. CDR3 DNA: TGTGCCAGCAGCTCGCGGACTAGCGGGTTTGTCTACGAGCGGTACTTC. The rearrangement joins TRBV11-1 to TRBJ2-7; TRBD2 aligns across 11 bases. CDR3 length equals 16 residues. In germline, CDR1 is SGHAT, CDR2 FQDESV (reference sequence). The full variable domain, its missing parts supplied by reference TRBV11-1 and TRBJ2-7, is EAEVAQSPRYKITEKSQAVAFWCDPISGHATLYWYRQILGQGPELLVQFQDESVVDDSQLPKDRFSAERLKGVDSTLKIQPAELGDSAMYLCASSSRTSGFVYERYFGPGTRLTVT.

Points on this clonotype: Relative to the germline gene, one junction end is altered; a read error may explain this. The genes are TRBV11-2 and TRBJ1-6; D is undetermined. The length of the CDR3 is 21 residues. CDR1 is SGHAT, CDR2 FQNNGV, per germline. In DNA form, the CDR3 reads TGTGCCAGCAGCTTATTACCCCCCACTAGTTTAGACGATTCGTATAATCCACCCCTCCACTTT. It yields the protein CASSLLPPTSLDDSYNPPLHF.

This clonotype was detected only a few times. The chain couples TRBV4-1 to TRBJ2-2; TRBD1 agrees at 8 bases. The CDR3 runs 15 residues. V dropped 8 bases and J dropped 2; count of bases not matched to a gene: 7. Looked up from germline, CDR1 is MGHRA and CDR2 is YSYEKL. CDR3 nucleotide sequence: TGCGCCAGCCACGACAGGGGAGGAAACACCGGGGAGCTGTTTTTT. This encodes CASHDRGGNTGELFF.

This clonotype was seen just once. A clone one base away is much larger, so this may be a read error. The rearrangement uses TRBV12-3 or TRBV12-4 and TRBJ2-1; D may be TRBD2 (6 bases). V lost 4 bases and J 9 bases, leaving 16 bases between the germline ends. The CDR3 has 14 residues. This CDR3 is CASSSETGGTEQFF. The CDR3 region has the DNA TGTGCCAGCAGTTCGGAGACTGGCGGGACTGAGCAGTTCTTC.

Note on this clonotype: Germline is not matched at one junction end, which may reflect a read error. The rearrangement uses TRBV5-1 and TRBJ1-2; D remains ambiguous. CDR1 SGHRS and CDR2 YFSETQ come from the germline V gene. The CDR3 has 13 amino acids. The CDR3 here is CATSLDGGNGYTF. CDR3 DNA sequence: TGCGCCACCAGCTTAGACGGCGGCAATGGATACACCTTC.

Regarding this clonotype: The missing conserved phenylalanine or tryptophan at the end of this CDR3 makes a read error likely. The chain combines TRBV24-1 with TRBJ2-1; D perhaps matches TRBD2 (5 bases). Germline V lookup: CDR1 KGHDR, CDR2 SFDVKD. The CDR3 spans 16 residues. The CDR3 DNA reads as TGTGCCGCCAGTGATATCGCCGCAGGAGGAGACAATGAGCAGTTCATC. Amino acids: CAASDIAAGGDNEQFI.

Turning to this clonotype: Germline and junction disagree at one end, which may indicate a read error. The chain combines TRBV11-3 with TRBJ2-3; D not certain. The germline V gene has CDR1 SGHNT and CDR2 YENEEA. CDR3 length: 13 amino acids. CDR3 in amino acids: CASNLGFSDKQYF. The CDR3 coding sequence is TGTGCCAGCAACTTAGGTTTTTCAGATAAGCAGTATTTT.

To note about this clonotype: Just one base apart from a much larger clone, this may be a read error. Here the CDR3 reads CASSLEGTGGEEQYF. CDR3 in DNA: TGTGCCAGCAGTTTAGAGGGGACAGGGGGCGAAGAGCAGTACTTC. This sequence joins TRBV28 and TRBJ2-7; 12 bases align to TRBD1. The CDR3 consists of 15 residues. V was clipped by 2 bases and J by 7 bases; unmatched bases: 6. Germline-derived CDR1 and CDR2 are MDHEN and SYDVKM.

The gene calls are TRBV11-2 and TRBJ2-7, with TRBD1 identical over 8 bases. CDR3 length: 16 residues. V lost 1 base and J lost 3; bases outside the gene matches: 8. Germline V gives CDR1 SGHAT, CDR2 FQNNGV. CDR3 DNA sequence: TGTGCCAGCAGCTTAGTGTGGGGACAGGCTTTCTACGAGCAGTACGTC. It codes for CASSLVWGQAFYEQYV.

Remarks on this clonotype: An end of the junction does not agree with germline; a read error may underlie this. The chain has TRBV20-1 and TRBJ1-1, with D uncertain. The CDR3 extends over 14 amino acids. Germline V CDR1 and CDR2: DFQATT, SNEGSKA (reference sequence). The CDR3 protein is CNASTRVMGTEALF. The CDR3 nucleotides read TGCAATGCTAGCACTCGAGTCATGGGCACTGAAGCTTTATTT.

Turning to this clonotype: A much larger clone sits a single nucleotide away, making a read error possible. This chain links TRBV4-2 with TRBJ2-1; D perhaps matches TRBD2 (6 bases). Germline CDR1 reads LGHNA; CDR2 reads YNFKEQ. This CDR3 is 15 amino acids long. Trimming cost V 0 bases and J 15 bases, with 21 bases left between them. CDR3 sequence reads: CASSQDDDGRWFLFF. In DNA form, the CDR3 reads TGTGCCAGCAGCCAAGATGATGACGGGAGATGGTTTCTGTTCTTC.

This clonotype has just a few counts. The V and J genes are TRBV6-1 and TRBJ2-3; possibly TRBD2 for D (6 bases). There are 14 residues in the CDR3. V was cut by 11 bases and J by 1 base, with 16 bases left in between. CDR1 is MNHNS, CDR2 SASEGT, per germline. The CDR3 reads CAVDSGSGTDTQYF. Written as DNA, the CDR3 is TGTGCCGTAGACAGCGGGTCCGGCACAGATACGCAGTATTTT.

The V gene is TRBV20-1, the J gene TRBJ1-3; perhaps TRBD1 as D (5 bases). The CDR3 has 14 residues. V was cut by 3 bases and J by 3 bases, with 12 bases left in between. Germline-derived CDR1 and CDR2 are DFQATT and SNEGSKA (reference sequence). CDR3 in amino acids: CSARRGGFGNTIYF. The CDR3 region has the DNA TGCAGTGCTAGGAGGGGAGGGTTTGGAAACACCATATATTTT.

With respect to this clonotype: Since no conserved phenylalanine or tryptophan closes the CDR3, a read error is the likely cause. CDR3 sequence: CSANSQISNTEAFS. The CDR3 DNA follows: TGCAGTGCTAACTCACAGATCTCGAACACTGAAGCTTTCTCT. The chain uses TRBV20-1 and TRBJ1-1; D gene unclear. CDR1 is DFQATT and CDR2 is SNEGSKA in the germline V gene (reference sequence). V lost 4 bases and J lost 1, with 13 bases in between. The CDR3 consists of 14 residues.

This clonotype has only one observation. It may be a read error: a sequence one base away is much more abundant. V and J are TRBV20-1 and TRBJ2-3; tentatively, D is TRBD1 or TRBD2 (5 bases each). Trimming pared 3 bases from V and 4 bases from J, leaving 29 bases between. Germline V gene sequence: CDR1 DFQATT, CDR2 SNEGSKA (reference sequence). The CDR3 is 19 residues long. CDR3 DNA sequence: TGCAGTGCTAGGGCGAACAGCGACCCACTAGAGGGGAGCGCAGATACGCAGTATTTT. Translation gives CSARANSDPLEGSADTQYF.

The V and J genes are TRBV28 and TRBJ2-7, with D unclear. V dropped 2 bases and J dropped 2 bases, with 16 bases sitting between them. The CDR3 runs to 16 residues. CDR1 and CDR2 (germline): MDHEN, SYDVKM. In nucleotides, the CDR3 is TGTGCCAGCAGTTTAAGGCCAGGCTTTTACGCCTACGAGCAGTACTTC. Amino acids: CASSLRPGFYAYEQYF.

The chain is built from TRBV11-1 and TRBJ2-7; 10 bases line up with TRBD2. The CDR3 contains 16 residues. Germline values: CDR1 SGHAT, CDR2 FQDESV (reference sequence). V trimming: 5 bases; J trimming: 5 bases; junction bases outside the gene matches: 12. The CDR3 sequence is CASSPGTSVGSHEQYF. The DNA for the CDR3 is TGTGCCAGCAGCCCTGGGACTAGCGTGGGGTCACACGAGCAGTACTTC.

Of note for this clonotype: An end of the junction differs from the germline gene, which may be a read error. This sequence joins TRBV4-1 and TRBJ2-7; maybe TRBD2 (5 bases). Germline lookup yields CDR1 MGHRA and CDR2 YSYEKL. The CDR3 runs 15 residues. CDR3: CTSSQRSLARGEQYF. The DNA of the CDR3 is TGCACCAGCAGCCAACGATCTCTAGCACGGGGCGAGCAGTACTTC.

This chain uses TRBV4-3 with TRBJ2-3, with a tentative D call TRBD2 (6 bases). This CDR3 spans 17 amino acids. V was cut by 0 bases and J by 5 bases, with 18 bases left in between. Per germline, CDR1 LGHNA and CDR2 YSLEER. The CDR3 region has the DNA TGCGCCAGCAGCCAAGACCTAGCAGGAGGGCGAATAGATACGCAGTATTTT. Protein: CASSQDLAGGRIDTQYF.

This clonotype was recorded once. The likely explanation is a read error, given a far larger clone one base away. V and J are TRBV12-3 or TRBV12-4 and TRBJ1-1; D is uncertain. The CDR3 sequence is 11 residues long. The CDR3 DNA is TGTGCCAGCAGCTTAGACCCTGAAGCTTTCTTT. This translates into CASSLDPEAFF.

With regard to this clonotype: This could be a read error, since a much larger clone is one nucleotide away. The CDR3 does not end in the conserved phenylalanine or tryptophan, so this is likely a read error. The J gene is TRBJ1-1, the V gene TRBV20-1; TRBD1 might be the D (6 bases). This CDR3 region has 11 residues. Deletions cut 6 bases from V and 10 bases from J, with 15 bases between. Germline-derived CDR1 and CDR2 are DFQATT and SNEGSKA (reference sequence). The CDR3 sequence: CSAPWGRGAFY. The DNA for the CDR3 is TGCAGTGCCCCATGGGGGCGAGGAGCTTTCTAT.

As for this clonotype: Germline and junction disagree at one end, which may indicate a read error. The chain recombines TRBV5-6 with TRBJ2-5, with unresolved D. Germline values: CDR1 SGHDT, CDR2 YYEEEE. This CDR3 contains 14 residues. CDR3 protein: CACSFPLHQETQYF. CDR3 nucleotide sequence: TGTGCCTGCAGCTTTCCGCTCCACCAAGAGACCCAATACTTC.

On this clonotype itself: At one boundary the junction diverges from the germline segment, which might be a read error. This chain joins TRBV6-2 or TRBV6-3 and TRBJ2-7; a possible D gene is TRBD1 (5 bases). Germline V gene sequence: CDR1 MNHEY, CDR2 SVGEGT. This CDR3 region has 16 residues. The CDR3 coding sequence is TGTGCCTGCAGTTACAGGTCTGGGTCTGTGGATTACGATCAGTACTTC. Translation gives CACSYRSGSVDYDQYF.